The TCR beta chain described here comes from a study of shared clonotypes between healthy human individuals. Study observations and caveats: Larger estimated richness was generally recorded for naive subsets relative to memory subsets. The study found lower generation probabilities in non-shared clonotypes than in those shared by all four donors. Clonotype sharing among the donors was expected to vary with sequencing depth.

Points on this clone: The antigen is not known.

With 4 bases clipped from V and 0 bases from J, the junction kept 5 bases outside the gene matches. The germline gives CDR1 KGHSY, CDR2 FQNENV. The CDR3 runs to 16 residues. The repertoire was sequenced with immunoSEQ multiplex PCR; TCRdb's copy has only in-frame clones and lacks some. Of about 1.1 million clones detected, 70% to 85% appear once; the ten largest clones hold 0.89%. The specimen sequenced was memory CD4+ T cells from PBMCs. Subset: CD45RA-negative fraction. The sequence came from a man aged 18 to 35 in good health. Some clones in this sample may be carry-over from other donors' samples. This rearrangement joins TRBV16 to TRBJ2-5; 10 nucleotides match TRBD1. CDR3 DNA sequence: TGTGCCAGCAGCCGACAGGGGGCGAAATACCAAGAGACCCAGTACTTC. Protein product: CASSRQGAKYQETQYF.